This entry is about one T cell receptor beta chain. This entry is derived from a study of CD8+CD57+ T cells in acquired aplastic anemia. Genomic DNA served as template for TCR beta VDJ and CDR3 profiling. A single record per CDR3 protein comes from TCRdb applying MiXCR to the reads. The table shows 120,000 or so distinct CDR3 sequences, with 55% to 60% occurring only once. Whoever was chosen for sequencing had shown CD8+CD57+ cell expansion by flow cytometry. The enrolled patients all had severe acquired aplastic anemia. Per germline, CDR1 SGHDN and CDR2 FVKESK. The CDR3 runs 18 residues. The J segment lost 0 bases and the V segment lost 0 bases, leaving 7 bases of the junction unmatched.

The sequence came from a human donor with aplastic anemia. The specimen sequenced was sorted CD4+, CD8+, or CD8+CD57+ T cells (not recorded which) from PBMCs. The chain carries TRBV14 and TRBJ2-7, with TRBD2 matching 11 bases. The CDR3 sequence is CASSQEVLAGGTSYEQYF. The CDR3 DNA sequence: TGTGCCAGCAGCCAAGAAGTGCTAGCGGGGGGAACCTCCTACGAGCAGTACTTC.